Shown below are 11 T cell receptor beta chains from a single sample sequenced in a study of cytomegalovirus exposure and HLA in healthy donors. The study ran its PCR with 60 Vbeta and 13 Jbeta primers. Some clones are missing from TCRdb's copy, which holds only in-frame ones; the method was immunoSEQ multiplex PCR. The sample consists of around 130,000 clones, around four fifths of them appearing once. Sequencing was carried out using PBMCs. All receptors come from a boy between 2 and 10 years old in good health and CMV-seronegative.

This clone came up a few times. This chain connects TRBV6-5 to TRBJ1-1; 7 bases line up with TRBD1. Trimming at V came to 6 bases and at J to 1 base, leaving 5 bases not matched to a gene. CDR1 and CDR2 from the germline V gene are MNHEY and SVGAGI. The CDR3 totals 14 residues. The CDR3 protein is CASSWDRKNTEAFF. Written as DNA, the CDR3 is TGTGCCAGCAGCTGGGACAGAAAGAACACTGAAGCTTTCTTT.

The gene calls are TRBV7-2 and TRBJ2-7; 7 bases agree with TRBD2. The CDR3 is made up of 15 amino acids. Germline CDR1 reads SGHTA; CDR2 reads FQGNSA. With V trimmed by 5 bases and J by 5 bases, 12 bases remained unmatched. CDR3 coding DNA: TGTGCCAGCAGCCGCAGAGCGGGGAAAGACCACGAGCAGTACTTC. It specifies CASSRRAGKDHEQYF.

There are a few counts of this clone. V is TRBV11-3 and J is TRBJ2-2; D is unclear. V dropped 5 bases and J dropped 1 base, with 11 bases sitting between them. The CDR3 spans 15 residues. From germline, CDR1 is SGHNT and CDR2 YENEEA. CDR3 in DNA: TGTGCCAGCAGCCCCCGTGTCGGGAACACCGGGGAGCTGTTTTTT. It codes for CASSPRVGNTGELFF.

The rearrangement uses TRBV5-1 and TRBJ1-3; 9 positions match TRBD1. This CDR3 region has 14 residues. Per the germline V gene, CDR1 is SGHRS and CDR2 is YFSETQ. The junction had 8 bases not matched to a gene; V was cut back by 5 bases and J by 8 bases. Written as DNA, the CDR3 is TGCGCCAGCAGGACCGGGACAGGGCGCCACACCATATATTTT. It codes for CASRTGTGRHTIYF. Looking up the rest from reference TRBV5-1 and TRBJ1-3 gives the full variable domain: KAGVTQTPRYLIKTRGQQVTLSCSPISGHRSVSWYQQTPGQGLQFLFEYFSETQRNKGNFPGRFSGRQFSNSRSEMNVSTLELGDSALYLCASRTGTGRHTIYFGEGSWLTVV.

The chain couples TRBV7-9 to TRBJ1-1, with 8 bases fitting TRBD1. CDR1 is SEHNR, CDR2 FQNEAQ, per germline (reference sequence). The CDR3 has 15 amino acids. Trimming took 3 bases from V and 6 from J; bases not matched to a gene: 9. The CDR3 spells CASSLGRQGRAEAFF. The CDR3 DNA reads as TGTGCCAGCAGCTTGGGTCGACAGGGGAGGGCTGAAGCTTTCTTT.

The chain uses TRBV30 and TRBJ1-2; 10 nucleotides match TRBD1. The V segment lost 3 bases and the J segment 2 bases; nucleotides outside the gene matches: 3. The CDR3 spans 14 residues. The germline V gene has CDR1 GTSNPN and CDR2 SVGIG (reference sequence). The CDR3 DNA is TGTGCCTGGAGGGGACAGGGGTCCAACTATGGCTACACCTTC. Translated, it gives CAWRGQGSNYGYTF.

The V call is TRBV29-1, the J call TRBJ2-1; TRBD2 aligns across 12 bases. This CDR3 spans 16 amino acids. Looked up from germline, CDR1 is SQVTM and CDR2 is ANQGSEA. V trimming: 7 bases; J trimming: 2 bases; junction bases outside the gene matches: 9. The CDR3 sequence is CSARGTSGPPYNEQFF. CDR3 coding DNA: TGCAGCGCCCGAGGGACTAGCGGGCCTCCCTACAATGAGCAGTTCTTC.

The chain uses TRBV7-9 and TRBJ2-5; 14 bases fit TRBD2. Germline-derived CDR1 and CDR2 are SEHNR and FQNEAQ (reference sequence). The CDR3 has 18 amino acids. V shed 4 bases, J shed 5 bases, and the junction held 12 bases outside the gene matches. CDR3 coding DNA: TGTGCCAGCAGCTGGGGACTAGCGGGAGTGCGGTATACGGAGACCCAGTACTTC. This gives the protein CASSWGLAGVRYTETQYF.

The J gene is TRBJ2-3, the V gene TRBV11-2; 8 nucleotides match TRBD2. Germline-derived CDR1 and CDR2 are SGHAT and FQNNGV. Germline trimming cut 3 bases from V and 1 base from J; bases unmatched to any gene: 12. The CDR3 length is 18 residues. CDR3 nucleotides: TGTGCCAGCAGCTTGGGCGAGCGGGGGTTCAGCCGCACAGATACGCAGTATTTT. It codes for CASSLGERGFSRTDTQYF.

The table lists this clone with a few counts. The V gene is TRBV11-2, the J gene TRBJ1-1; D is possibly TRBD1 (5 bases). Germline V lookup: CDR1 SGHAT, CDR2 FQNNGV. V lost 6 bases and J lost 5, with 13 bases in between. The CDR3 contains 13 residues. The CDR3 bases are TGTGCCAGCAGATTCAGCGGGGGGACTGAAGCTTTCTTT. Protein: CASRFSGGTEAFF. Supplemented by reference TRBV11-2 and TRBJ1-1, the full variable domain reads EAGVAQSPRYKIIEKRQSVAFWCNPISGHATLYWYQQILGQGPKLLIQFQNNGVVDDSQLPKDRFSAERLKGVDSTLKIQPAKLEDSAVYLCASRFSGGTEAFFGQGTRLTVV.

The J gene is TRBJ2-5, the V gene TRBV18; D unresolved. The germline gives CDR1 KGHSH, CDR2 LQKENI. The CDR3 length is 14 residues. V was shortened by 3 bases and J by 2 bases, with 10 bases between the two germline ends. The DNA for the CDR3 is TGTGCCAGCTCACCGACTCGAACTCAAGAGACCCAGTACTTC. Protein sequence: CASSPTRTQETQYF.